A selection of T cell receptor beta chains follows, all from one sample in a study of graft-versus-host responses after intestinal transplantation. These TCRs' antigens remain unknown. Data came from immunoSEQ multiplex PCR; TCRdb stores just in-frame clones and leaves some out. The sample carries some 87,000 clones, 85% to 95% recorded once. The sample consisted of unstimulated CD8+ T cells sorted from spleen or lymph node cells, taken before transplant. The receptors here all came from a human donor who was the organ donor for an intestinal transplant. CDR3s include the opening cysteine and the closing phenylalanine or tryptophan. D genes are given only for firm matches. Rows may omit the clone size; those that give it use once, few, many or a size class.

CDR3aa: CASSSGGRAYEQYF; CDR3nt: TGTGCCAGCAGTTCGGGCGGGAGGGCCTACGAGCAGTACTTC; j_gene: TRBJ2-7; abundance: NA; v_gene: TRBV6-6; d_gene: TRBD2
CDR3aa: CASSFGPGTGSPYEQYF; CDR3nt: TGTGCCAGCAGCTTTGGGCCCGGGACAGGGTCACCCTACGAGCAGTACTTC; j_gene: TRBJ2-7; abundance: NA; v_gene: TRBV5-4; d_gene: TRBD1
CDR3aa: CASSPAGQGVVGRYSNQPQHF; CDR3nt: TGTGCCAGTAGTCCTGCGGGACAGGGGGTAGTGGGACGTTATAGCAATCAGCCCCAGCATTTT; j_gene: TRBJ1-5; abundance: NA; v_gene: TRBV19; d_gene: TRBD1
CDR3aa: CASSQQVGGDFYEQYF; CDR3nt: TGCGCCAGCAGCCAACAGGTCGGCGGGGACTTCTACGAGCAGTACTTC; j_gene: TRBJ2-7; abundance: NA; v_gene: TRBV4-3; d_gene: NA
CDR3aa: CASSPRDLHDASYEQYF; CDR3nt: TGTGCCAGCAGCCCCCGGGATCTTCACGACGCCTCCTACGAGCAGTACTTC; j_gene: TRBJ2-7; abundance: once; v_gene: TRBV7-9; d_gene: NA
CDR3aa: CASSHITGDTEAFF; CDR3nt: TGCGCCAGCAGCCACATCACGGGGGATACTGAAGCTTTCTTT; j_gene: TRBJ1-1; abundance: NA; v_gene: TRBV4-1; d_gene: NA
CDR3aa: CASSPTVGESNYGYTF; CDR3nt: TGTGCCAGCAGCCCGACCGTAGGGGAATCTAACTATGGCTACACCTTC; j_gene: TRBJ1-2; abundance: NA; v_gene: TRBV7-9; d_gene: NA
CDR3aa: CASIWGPLGDTQYF; CDR3nt: TGTGCCAGCATTTGGGGGCCCTTAGGAGATACGCAGTATTTT; j_gene: TRBJ2-3; abundance: NA; v_gene: TRBV2; d_gene: NA
CDR3aa: CASSPRTSRGYTF; CDR3nt: TGTGCCAGCTCACCTAGGACTAGCCGTGGCTACACCTTC; j_gene: TRBJ1-2; abundance: NA; v_gene: TRBV18; d_gene: NA
CDR3aa: CASSLFLFRGSTLHF; CDR3nt: TGCGCCAGCAGCTTGTTTTTGTTCCGAGGGTCAACCCTCCACTTT; j_gene: TRBJ1-6; abundance: NA; v_gene: TRBV5-1; d_gene: NA
CDR3aa: CASSPDWSSGANVLTF; CDR3nt: TGTGCCAGCAGCCCCGACTGGAGCTCTGGGGCCAACGTCCTGACTTTC; j_gene: TRBJ2-6; abundance: NA; v_gene: TRBV11-2; d_gene: NA
CDR3aa: CSIGVVRQGGEQFF; CDR3nt: TGCAGCATTGGGGTGGTTCGGCAGGGTGGTGAGCAGTTCTTC; j_gene: TRBJ2-1; abundance: NA; v_gene: TRBV29-1; d_gene: NA
CDR3aa: CASSQGTGAPLGFF; CDR3nt: TGCGCCAGCAGCCAAGGGACAGGCGCACCTTTAGGGTTTTTT; j_gene: TRBJ1-4; abundance: NA; v_gene: TRBV4-1; d_gene: TRBD1
CDR3aa: CASSLPLGELFF; CDR3nt: TGTGCCAGCAGCCTACCGTTGGGGGAGCTGTTTTTT; j_gene: TRBJ2-2; abundance: NA; v_gene: TRBV13; d_gene: NA
CDR3aa: CASSSRFTDTQYF; CDR3nt: TGTGCCAGCAGCAGCAGGTTCACAGATACGCAGTATTTT; j_gene: TRBJ2-3; abundance: NA; v_gene: TRBV2; d_gene: NA
CDR3aa: CSVSYYGYTF; CDR3nt: TGCAGCGTCTCCTACTATGGCTACACCTTC; j_gene: TRBJ1-2; abundance: NA; v_gene: TRBV29-1; d_gene: NA
CDR3aa: CASSKGLAGDQETQYF; CDR3nt: TGTGCCAGCAGCAAAGGACTAGCGGGGGATCAAGAGACCCAGTACTTC; j_gene: TRBJ2-5; abundance: NA; v_gene: TRBV7-6; d_gene: TRBD2
CDR3aa: CASSLSPPEYYGYTF; CDR3nt: TGTGCCAGCAGCTTATCCCCCCCCGAGTACTATGGCTACACCTTC; j_gene: TRBJ1-2; abundance: NA; v_gene: TRBV7-3; d_gene: NA
CDR3aa: CASSPTGAGSFHTGELFF; CDR3nt: TGTGCCAGCAGTCCCACGGGAGCAGGGAGTTTTCACACCGGGGAGCTGTTTTTT; j_gene: TRBJ2-2; abundance: NA; v_gene: TRBV13; d_gene: NA
CDR3aa: CASSLGDRGRETQYF; CDR3nt: TGTGCCAGCAGCTTGGGGGACAGGGGTCGGGAGACCCAGTACTTC; j_gene: TRBJ2-5; abundance: NA; v_gene: TRBV5-6; d_gene: TRBD1
CDR3aa: CASSARGTRENEQYF; CDR3nt: TGTGCCAGCAGTGCCCGCGGGACTAGGGAAAACGAGCAGTACTTC; j_gene: TRBJ2-7; abundance: NA; v_gene: TRBV28; d_gene: TRBD2
CDR3aa: CASSFLDYRTSDPDTQYF; CDR3nt: TGTGCCAGCAGCTTTCTCGACTACAGGACTAGCGACCCAGATACGCAGTATTTT; j_gene: TRBJ2-3; abundance: NA; v_gene: TRBV7-9; d_gene: TRBD2
CDR3aa: CAWSFQGAEEQFF; CDR3nt: TGTGCCTGGAGTTTCCAGGGGGCAGAAGAGCAGTTCTTC; j_gene: TRBJ2-1; abundance: few; v_gene: TRBV30; d_gene: TRBD1
CDR3aa: CASNPVGGRAREQFF; CDR3nt: TGTGCCAGCAACCCCGTGGGCGGGAGGGCACGGGAGCAGTTCTTC; j_gene: TRBJ2-1; abundance: few; v_gene: TRBV5-4; d_gene: TRBD2
CDR3aa: CASSYTSQSTEAFF; CDR3nt: TGTGCCAGCAGTTATACGTCCCAGTCCACTGAAGCTTTCTTT; j_gene: TRBJ1-1; abundance: NA; v_gene: TRBV6-5; d_gene: NA
CDR3aa: CASSIGGYGTEAFF; CDR3nt: TGTGCCAGTAGTATTGGGGGGTACGGGACTGAAGCTTTCTTT; j_gene: TRBJ1-1; abundance: once; v_gene: TRBV19; d_gene: NA
CDR3aa: CASSEGAGGNNQPQHF; CDR3nt: TGTGCCAGCAGCGAGGGGGCAGGGGGAAACAATCAGCCCCAGCATTTT; j_gene: TRBJ1-5; abundance: once; v_gene: TRBV9; d_gene: TRBD1
CDR3aa: CASTQTGGWTYNSPLHF; CDR3nt: TGTGCCAGCACCCAGACAGGGGGGTGGACCTATAATTCACCCCTCCACTTT; j_gene: TRBJ1-6; abundance: NA; v_gene: TRBV27; d_gene: TRBD1
CDR3aa: CAGTGWAEQYF; CDR3nt: TGCGCCGGGACAGGGTGGGCCGAGCAGTACTTC; j_gene: TRBJ2-7; abundance: NA; v_gene: TRBV10-2; d_gene: TRBD1
CDR3aa: CASSQGVTSGTEQYF; CDR3nt: TGTGCCAGCAGCCAAGGGGTAACTAGCGGGACCGAGCAGTACTTC; j_gene: TRBJ2-7; abundance: NA; v_gene: TRBV14; d_gene: TRBD2
CDR3aa: CASSQGWAGRGETQYF; CDR3nt: TGCGCCAGCAGCCAAGGGTGGGCGGGGAGGGGGGAGACCCAGTACTTC; j_gene: TRBJ2-5; abundance: NA; v_gene: TRBV4-1; d_gene: NA
CDR3aa: CASSFLGRSGELFF; CDR3nt: TGTGCCAGCAGCTTTTTGGGGCGCTCCGGGGAGCTGTTTTTT; j_gene: TRBJ2-2; abundance: NA; v_gene: TRBV5-6; d_gene: NA
CDR3aa: CASSLSSLTGDTQYF; CDR3nt: TGTGCCAGCAGCTTATCGAGCTTAACGGGAGATACGCAGTATTTT; j_gene: TRBJ2-3; abundance: NA; v_gene: TRBV13; d_gene: NA
CDR3aa: CASSEGAVSSTDTQYF; CDR3nt: TGTGCCAGCAGTGAAGGGGCAGTCTCTAGCACAGATACGCAGTATTTT; j_gene: TRBJ2-3; abundance: NA; v_gene: TRBV6-9; d_gene: NA
CDR3aa: CASSELEAGVSTGELFF; CDR3nt: TGTGCCAGCAGCGAGCTGGAGGCAGGGGTGAGCACCGGGGAGCTGTTTTTT; j_gene: TRBJ2-2; abundance: NA; v_gene: TRBV9; d_gene: NA
CDR3aa: CSVAGGTPYEQYF; CDR3nt: TGCAGCGTTGCAGGCGGGACCCCCTACGAGCAGTACTTC; j_gene: TRBJ2-7; abundance: NA; v_gene: TRBV29-1; d_gene: NA
CDR3aa: CASSLDQGFIPYNEQFF; CDR3nt: TGTGCCAGCAGCTTAGATCAGGGATTCATCCCCTACAATGAGCAGTTCTTC; j_gene: TRBJ2-1; abundance: NA; v_gene: TRBV7-9; d_gene: NA
CDR3aa: CASSLGTGWDQPQHF; CDR3nt: TGTGCCAGCAGCTTAGGAACAGGGTGGGATCAGCCCCAGCATTTT; j_gene: TRBJ1-5; abundance: NA; v_gene: TRBV11-2; d_gene: NA
CDR3aa: CASSLVTRETQYF; CDR3nt: TGTGCCAGCAGTTTAGTCACGCGAGAGACCCAGTACTTC; j_gene: TRBJ2-5; abundance: NA; v_gene: TRBV28; d_gene: NA
CDR3aa: CASSRPRAGRTNEKLFF; CDR3nt: TGTGCCAGCAGCCGCCCGAGGGCCGGGAGGACTAATGAAAAACTGTTTTTT; j_gene: TRBJ1-4; abundance: NA; v_gene: TRBV7-9; d_gene: NA